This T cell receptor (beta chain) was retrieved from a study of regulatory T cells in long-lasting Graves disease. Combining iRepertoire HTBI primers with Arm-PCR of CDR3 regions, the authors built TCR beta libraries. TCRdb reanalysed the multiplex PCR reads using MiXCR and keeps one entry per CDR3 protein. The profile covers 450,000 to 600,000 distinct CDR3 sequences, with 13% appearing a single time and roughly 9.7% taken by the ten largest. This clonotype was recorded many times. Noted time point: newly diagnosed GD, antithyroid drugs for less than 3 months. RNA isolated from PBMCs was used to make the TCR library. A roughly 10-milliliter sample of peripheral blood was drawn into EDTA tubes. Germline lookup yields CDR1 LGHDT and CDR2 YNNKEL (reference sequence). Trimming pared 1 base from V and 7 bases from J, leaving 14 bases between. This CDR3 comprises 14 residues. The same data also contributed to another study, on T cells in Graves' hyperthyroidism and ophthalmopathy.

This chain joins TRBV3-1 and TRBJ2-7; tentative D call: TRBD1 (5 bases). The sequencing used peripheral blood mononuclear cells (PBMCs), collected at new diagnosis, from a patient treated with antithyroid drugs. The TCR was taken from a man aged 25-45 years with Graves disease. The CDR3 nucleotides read TGTGCCAGCAGCCAAGTGGCCCTAACAGGAGAGCAGTACTTC. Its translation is CASSQVALTGEQYF.